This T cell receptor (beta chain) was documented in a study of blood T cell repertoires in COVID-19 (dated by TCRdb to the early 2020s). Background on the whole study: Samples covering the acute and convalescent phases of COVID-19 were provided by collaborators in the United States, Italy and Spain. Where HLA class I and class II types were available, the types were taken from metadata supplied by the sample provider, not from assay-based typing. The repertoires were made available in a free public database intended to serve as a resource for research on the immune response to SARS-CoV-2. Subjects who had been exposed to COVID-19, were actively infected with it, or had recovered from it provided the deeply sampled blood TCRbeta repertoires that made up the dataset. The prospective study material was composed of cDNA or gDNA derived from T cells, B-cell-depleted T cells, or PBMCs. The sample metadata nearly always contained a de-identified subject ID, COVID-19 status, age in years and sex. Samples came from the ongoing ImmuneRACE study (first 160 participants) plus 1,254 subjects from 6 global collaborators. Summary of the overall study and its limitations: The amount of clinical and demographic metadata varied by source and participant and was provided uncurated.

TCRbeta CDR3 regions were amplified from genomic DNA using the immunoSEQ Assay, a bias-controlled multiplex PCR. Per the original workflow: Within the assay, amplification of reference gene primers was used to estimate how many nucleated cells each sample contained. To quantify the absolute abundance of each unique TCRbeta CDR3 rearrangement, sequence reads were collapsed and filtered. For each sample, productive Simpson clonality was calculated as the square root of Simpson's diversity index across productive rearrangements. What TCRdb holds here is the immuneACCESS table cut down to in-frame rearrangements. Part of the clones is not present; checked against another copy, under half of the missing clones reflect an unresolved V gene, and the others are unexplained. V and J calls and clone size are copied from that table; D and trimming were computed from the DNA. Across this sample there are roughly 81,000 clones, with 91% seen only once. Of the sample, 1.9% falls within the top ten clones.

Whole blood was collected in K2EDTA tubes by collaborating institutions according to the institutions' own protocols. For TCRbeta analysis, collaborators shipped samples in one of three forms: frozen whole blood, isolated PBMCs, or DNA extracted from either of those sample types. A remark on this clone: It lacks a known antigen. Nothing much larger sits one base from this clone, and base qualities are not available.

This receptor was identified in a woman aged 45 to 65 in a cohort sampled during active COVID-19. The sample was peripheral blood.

CDR3 sequence: CASSPPVRYNEQFF. The nucleotides read TGTGCCAGCTCACCACCTGTGCGGTACAATGAGCAGTTCTTC. The V gene is TRBV18 and the J gene is TRBJ2-1; the D segment cannot be called with confidence. Sequences KGHSH (CDR1) and LQKENI (CDR2) are obtained from the germline V gene. The CDR3 sequence holds 14 residues, the cysteine and phenylalanine included. The entry retains the CDR3 DNA only, 42 bases that are in frame from base 1. V drops 0 bases and J drops 4 bases, leaving 7 bases in between.